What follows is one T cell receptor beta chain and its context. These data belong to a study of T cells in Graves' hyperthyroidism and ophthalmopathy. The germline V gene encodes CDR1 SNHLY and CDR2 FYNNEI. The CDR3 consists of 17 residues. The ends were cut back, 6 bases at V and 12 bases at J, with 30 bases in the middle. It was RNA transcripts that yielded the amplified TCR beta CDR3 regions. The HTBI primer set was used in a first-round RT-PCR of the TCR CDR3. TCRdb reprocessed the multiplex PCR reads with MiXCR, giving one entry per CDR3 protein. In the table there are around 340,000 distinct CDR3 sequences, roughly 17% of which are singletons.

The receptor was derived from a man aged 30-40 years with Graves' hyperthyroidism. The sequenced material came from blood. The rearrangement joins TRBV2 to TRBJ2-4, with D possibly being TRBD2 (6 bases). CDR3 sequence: CASSPARRGTPIGGQYF. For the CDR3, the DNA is TGTGCCAGCAGCCCCGCCCGCCGGGGGACCCCCATCGGTGGTCAGTACTTC.